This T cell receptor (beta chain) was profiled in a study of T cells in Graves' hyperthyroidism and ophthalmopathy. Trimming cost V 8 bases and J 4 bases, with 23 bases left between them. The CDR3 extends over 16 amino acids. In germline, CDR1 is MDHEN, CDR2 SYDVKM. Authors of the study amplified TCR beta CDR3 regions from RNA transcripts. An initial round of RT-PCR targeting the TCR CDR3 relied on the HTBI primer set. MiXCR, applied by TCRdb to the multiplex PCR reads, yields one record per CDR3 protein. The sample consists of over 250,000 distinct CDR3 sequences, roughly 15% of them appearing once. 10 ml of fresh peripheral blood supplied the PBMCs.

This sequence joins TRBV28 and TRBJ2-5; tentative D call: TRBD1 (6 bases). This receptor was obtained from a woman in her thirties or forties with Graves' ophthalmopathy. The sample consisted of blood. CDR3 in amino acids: CASGSLWTESRETQYF. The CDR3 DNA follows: TGTGCCAGCGGCTCCCTTTGGACAGAGTCTAGAGAGACCCAGTACTTC.